These 9 T cell receptor beta chains were all obtained from the same sample, sequenced in a study of post-analysis software for immune sequencing data. Unique molecular identifiers were present in the TCR beta cDNA libraries. TCRdb independently ran MiXCR on the PCR reads; one entry per CDR3 protein. Altogether 450,000 to 650,000 distinct CDR3 sequences are present, 44% being singletons, with the ten largest covering roughly 1.7%. No antigen has been assigned to these receptors. The study's findings and limits: Comparison of patients with controls showed five TRBV segments more frequent in patients, TRBV5-6, TRBV5-1 and TRBV20-1 among them.

Sequenced sample: blood. These receptors all stem from a girl aged 5-17 years with multiple sclerosis.

For the CDR3, the DNA is TGTGCCAGCAGTTCCCGCCCGGGACAGGGAGTAAGCTATGGCTACACCTTC. Protein: CASSSRPGQGVSYGYTF. The genes are TRBV12-3 or TRBV12-4 and TRBJ1-2; 9 bases align to TRBD1. The CDR3 loop spans 17 amino acids. Trimming at V came to 4 bases and at J to 4 bases, leaving 13 bases not matched to a gene.

V usage is TRBV25-1 and J usage is TRBJ2-3, with 8 bases lining up with TRBD1. With V trimmed by 6 bases and J by 8 bases, 4 bases remained unmatched. Per germline, CDR1 MGHDK and CDR2 SYGVNS. The CDR3 covers 12 residues. The CDR3 sequence: CASRDRDGTQYF. CDR3 sequence (DNA): TGTGCCAGCAGGGACAGGGACGGTACGCAGTATTTT.

The rearrangement joins TRBV7-9 to TRBJ1-2; no clear D gene. In germline, CDR1 is SEHNR, CDR2 FQNEAQ (reference sequence). V was trimmed by 0 bases and J by 8 bases, leaving 13 bases between them. The CDR3 consists of 14 residues. The CDR3 is CASSLAGTPEGYTF. The CDR3 DNA sequence: TGTGCCAGCAGCTTAGCTGGCACCCCGGAGGGCTACACCTTC.

The J gene is TRBJ2-3, the V gene TRBV5-1, with 11 positions matching TRBD2. V shed 3 bases, J shed 3 bases, and the junction held 3 bases outside the gene matches. The germline V gene encodes CDR1 SGHRS and CDR2 YFSETQ. The CDR3 runs 15 residues. The CDR3 DNA is TGCGCCAGCAGCTGGGGACTAGCGGAGACAGATACGCAGTATTTT. It yields the protein CASSWGLAETDTQYF.

The J gene is TRBJ2-3, the V gene TRBV12-3 or TRBV12-4, with 13 bases that match TRBD2. CDR3 length: 17 amino acids. V was pared by 2 bases and J by 0 bases, with 2 bases of the junction left unmatched. In DNA, the CDR3 is TGTGCCAGCAGTTTAACTAGCGGGAGGGCTAGCACAGATACGCAGTATTTT. Its protein is CASSLTSGRASTDTQYF.

The V gene is TRBV5-6, the J gene TRBJ2-3; D possibly corresponds to TRBD1 (6 bases). The germline CDR1 and CDR2 sequences are SGHDT and YYEEEE. This CDR3 comprises 15 residues. The V gene lost 4 bases and the J gene lost 0 bases, with 12 bases spanning the gap. The CDR3 nucleotides read TGTGCCAGCAGCCCCGACAGGCCTAGCACAGATACGCAGTATTTT. Amino acid sequence: CASSPDRPSTDTQYF.

The V call is TRBV12-3 or TRBV12-4, the J call TRBJ2-2; 13 bases align to TRBD2. The CDR3 is 17 residues long. V shed 6 bases and J 4 bases; nucleotides not matched to a gene: 8. In DNA, the CDR3 is TGTGCCAGCAGCTGGACTAGCGGGAGTCTAGGCACCGGGGAGCTGTTTTTT. Its protein product is CASSWTSGSLGTGELFF.

This clonotype was detected a few times. The CDR3 spells CAISARGLAGRETQYF. CDR3 DNA: TGTGCCATCAGTGCGAGGGGACTAGCGGGTAGGGAGACCCAGTACTTC. The rearrangement links TRBV10-3 to TRBJ2-5; TRBD2 agrees at 12 bases. CDR3 length: 16 residues. Germline CDR1 and CDR2: ENHRY and SYGVKD. Trimming at V came to 4 bases and at J to 5 bases, leaving 8 bases not matched to a gene.

This clonotype was seen more than once but under ten times. J is TRBJ1-1 and V is TRBV20-1; D is unresolved. Germline-derived CDR1 and CDR2 are DFQATT and SNEGSKA (reference sequence). The CDR3 sequence is 12 residues long. V lost 5 bases and J lost 0, with 7 bases in between. In DNA form, the CDR3 reads TGCAGTGCTCAGTCGCTGAACACTGAAGCTTTCTTT. This codes for CSAQSLNTEAFF.